The source of this T cell receptor (beta chain) is a study of blood T cells in healthy people across ages. Using a J-beta primer mix together with a sample-barcoded 5' primer, a second PCR was run for 7 to 11 cycles. A template-switch adaptor that had 12 random nucleotides put a tag on each cDNA molecule. TCRdb independently ran MiXCR on the 5' RACE reads; one entry per CDR3 protein. The data hold 1.5 million to 2 million distinct CDR3 sequences, with about 35% observed a single time. This CDR3 has 16 residues. CDR1 and CDR2 from the germline V gene are MGHRA and YSYEKL. Every participating donor contributed about 10 milliliters of peripheral blood through a draw.

This TCR derives from a woman aged 30 to 39 in good health. Source material: blood. The V gene is TRBV4-1, the J gene TRBJ2-4; unclear D gene. Gene TRBJ2-7 matches the end of the DNA better, so the J call may be wrong. The CDR3 bases are TGCGCCAGCAGCCAACCAGGACGAACCTACAGCTACGAGCAGTACTTC. It specifies CASSQPGRTYSYEQYF.